A selection of T cell receptor beta chains follows, all from one sample in a study of T cells in Graves' hyperthyroidism and ophthalmopathy. A single record per CDR3 protein comes from TCRdb applying MiXCR to the multiplex PCR reads. The table includes about 740,000 distinct CDR3 sequences, 11% to 15% detected once. The material sequenced was blood. The receptor set was obtained from a woman between 18 and 29 years old with Graves' hyperthyroidism. The CDR3 runs from the conserved cysteine through the conserved F or W. D genes are given only for firm matches. Size values are once, few and many counts, or a class for expanded clones, and some rows have none.

D	V	size	J	DNA	CDR3
TRBD1	TRBV6-1	.	TRBJ2-7	TGTGCCAGCAGCGGACAGGGGGCAGGGGAGCAGTACTTC	CASSGQGAGEQYF
TRBD2	TRBV24-1	.	TRBJ2-1	TGTGCCACCAGTGATTTGGGGAGCGGGAGGGCCAGGGATGAGCAGTTCTTC	CATSDLGSGRARDEQFF
.	TRBV2	many	TRBJ1-1	TGTGCCACCACCGAAACGCGGGGGAACACTGAAGCTTTCTTT	CATTETRGNTEAFF
.	TRBV12-3/TRBV12-4	many	TRBJ2-5	TGTGCCAGCAGTTCTCAACCATATGGAATTGAGACCCAGTACTTC	CASSSQPYGIETQYF
.	TRBV10-3	many	TRBJ1-2	TGTGCCATCAGTGATGACAGGACCCGAAGCACCTTC	CAISDDRTRSTF
.	TRBV7-9	few	TRBJ2-4	TGTGCCAGCAGCTTATTAGGGGATGCCAAAAACATTCAGTACTTC	CASSLLGDAKNIQYF
TRBD1	TRBV28	.	TRBJ2-1	TGTGCCAGTATTGAACAGGGGTCCCCCAATGAGCAGTTCTTC	CASIEQGSPNEQFF
TRBD1	TRBV5-1	many	TRBJ1-1	TGCGCCAGCAGCTTGGGGGACAGGATAGGAAGCACTGAAGCTTTCTTT	CASSLGDRIGSTEAFF
TRBD1	TRBV7-9	many	TRBJ1-2	TGTGCCAGCAACCTTCGCCGGGACAGCCTCAACTATGGCTACACCTTC	CASNLRRDSLNYGYTF
TRBD2	TRBV7-9	.	TRBJ2-3	TGTGCCAGCAAGAGACTAGCGGGGTCCACAGATACGCAGTATTTT	CASKRLAGSTDTQYF
.	TRBV30	many	TRBJ2-5	TGTGCCTGGAGTGTTCTGGGGGGCCGACGAGGGACCCAGTACTTC	CAWSVLGGRRGTQYF
.	TRBV2	.	TRBJ2-1	TGTGCCAGCAGTGAACAACGGGACGTGAAAAACAATGAGCAGTTCTTC	CASSEQRDVKNNEQFF
.	TRBV12-3/TRBV12-4	.	TRBJ2-7	TGTGCCAGCAGTGGGGGAAGGGCCAGGGACACCTACGAGCAGTACTTC	CASSGGRARDTYEQYF
.	TRBV4-1	many	TRBJ1-1	TGCGCCAGCAGCTTTGTTGGGCGGATGAAACCTGAAGCTTTCTTT	CASSFVGRMKPEAFF
TRBD1	TRBV6-1	.	TRBJ1-5	TGTGCCAGCAGTCCTACAGGGGATCTGGGTCAGCCCCAGCATTTT	CASSPTGDLGQPQHF
.	TRBV19	few	TRBJ1-5	TGTGCCAGTAGTACCAGGGAGAAGGGCCACGATAGCAATCAGCCCCAGCATTTT	CASSTREKGHDSNQPQHF
.	TRBV7-8	.	TRBJ2-7	TGTGCCAGCAGCTGGGGCCCCCACTCCTACGAGCAGTACTTC	CASSWGPHSYEQYF
.	TRBV13	many	TRBJ1-1	TGTGCCAGCAGCGGCCCAAGGAGAGTGAACACTGAAGCTTTCTTT	CASSGPRRVNTEAFF
.	TRBV5-5	many	TRBJ1-5	TGTGCCAGCAGCCCTAGGTCGGGTGGCAATCAGCCCCAGCATTTT	CASSPRSGGNQPQHF
.	TRBV10-3	.	TRBJ2-2	TGTGCCATCAGTGAGGGGATAAATACGAACACCGGGGAGCTGTTTTTT	CAISEGINTNTGELFF
.	TRBV19	.	TRBJ1-2	TGTGCCAGTAGTATAAATGAGGCAGGGAGATCCTATGGCTACACCTTC	CASSINEAGRSYGYTF
.	TRBV6-1	many	TRBJ1-5	TGTGCCAGCAGTAGGAGCTTAGCGTGGGGTCAGCCCCAGCATTTT	CASSRSLAWGQPQHF
TRBD2	TRBV5-1	.	TRBJ2-1	TGCGCCAGCAGCTTAAATGGGCGGGAGGAGCTCAATGAGCAGTTCTTC	CASSLNGREELNEQFF
.	TRBV30	many	TRBJ2-2	TGTGCCTGGAGCAGGGGTGCCGGGGAGCTGTTTTTT	CAWSRGAGELFF
.	TRBV2	many	TRBJ1-4	TGTGCCAGCAACGGGGGCAATGAAAAACTGTTTTTT	CASNGGNEKLFF
.	TRBV7-9	.	TRBJ2-2	TGTGCCAGCAGCGCACGGCCCCCGGCGGCCGGGGAGCTGTTTTTT	CASSARPPAAGELFF
.	TRBV20-1	.	TRBJ2-5	TGCAGTGCTAGAGAGCGTAGATTTCAAGAGACCCAGTACTTC	CSARERRFQETQYF
TRBD2	TRBV20-1	many	TRBJ2-1	TGCAGTGCTAGATCGGACAGAAACGAACTGGGACTAGCGGACTACAGTGAGCAGTTCTTC	CSARSDRNELGLADYSEQFF